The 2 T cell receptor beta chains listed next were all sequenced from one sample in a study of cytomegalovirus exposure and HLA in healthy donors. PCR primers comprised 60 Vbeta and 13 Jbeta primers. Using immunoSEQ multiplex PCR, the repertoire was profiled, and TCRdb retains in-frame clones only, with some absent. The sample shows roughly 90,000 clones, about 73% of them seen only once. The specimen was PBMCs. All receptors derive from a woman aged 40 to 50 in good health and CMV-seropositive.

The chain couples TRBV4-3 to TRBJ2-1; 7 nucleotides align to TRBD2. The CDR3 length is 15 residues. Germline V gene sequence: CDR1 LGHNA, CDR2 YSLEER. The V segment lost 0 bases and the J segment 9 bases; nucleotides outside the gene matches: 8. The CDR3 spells CASSQDMAGVREQFF. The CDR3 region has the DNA TGCGCCAGCAGCCAAGATATGGCGGGAGTTCGTGAGCAGTTCTTC.

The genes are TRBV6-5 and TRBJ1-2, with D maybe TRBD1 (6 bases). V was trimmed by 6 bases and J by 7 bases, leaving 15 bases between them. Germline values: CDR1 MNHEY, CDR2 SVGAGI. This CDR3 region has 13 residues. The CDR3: CASRSTGLFGYTF. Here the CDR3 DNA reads TGTGCCAGCAGATCGACAGGACTCTTTGGCTACACCTTC.